The 6 T cell receptor beta chains below were found in one sample sequenced in a study of CD8+ T cells in alopecia areata. Markers used for sorting pooled cutaneous lymph node cells were CD4, CD8alpha, NKG2D, NKG2ACE and others. Sequencing relied on a cDNA template that was reverse transcribed from extracted RNA. The method was immunoSEQ multiplex PCR; TCRdb's version includes in-frame clones alone and lacks a portion of them. The data show roughly 260,000 clones, none appearing only once, with about 1.1% held by the ten largest. Sequencing input: CD4+ T cells sorted from a lymph node. Receptor source: a C3H/HeJ mouse with alopecia areata. The strain's MHC haplotype is H2-k.

This clone has just a few counts. The listed genes are named as in mouse. With the read ending 4 residues before the CDR3 end, the germline J gene is used to fill in that end. The chain carries TRBV19 and TRBJ2-3; no definite D call. Germline CDR1 and CDR2: FNHDT and SITEND (reference sequence). CDR3 length equals 13 residues. V was clipped by 6 bases and J by 0 bases, with 8 bases between them. The covered CDR3 bases are TGTGCCAGCACCGCAGCTAGTGCAGAA. As protein: CASTAASAE. The entire CDR3 is CASTAASAETLYF.

A note on this clone: All gene names here are mouse names. The read ends 4 residues early relative to the CDR3; the germline J gene fills the gap. The chain joins TRBV13-1 to TRBJ2-2, with TRBD1 identical over 7 bases. CDR1 and CDR2 (germline): NSHNY, SYGAGN. With V trimmed by 3 bases and J by 0 bases, 8 bases remained unmatched. CDR3 length equals 17 residues. The CDR3 is CASSAGTVISNTGQLYF. The covered CDR3 bases are TGTGCCAGCAGTGCCGGGACAGTCATCTCAAACACCGGG.

This clone was seen only a few times. Gene names and germline match the mouse. The sequenced fragment ends 4 residues before the CDR3 boundary, so the rest is inferred from the germline J gene. V is TRBV13-1 and J is TRBJ2-5; possible D gene TRBD1, 6 bases. This CDR3 contains 13 residues. In germline, CDR1 is NSHNY, CDR2 SYGAGN. Partial CDR3 DNA: TGTGCCAGCACCCGGGACATGAAAGAC. As protein: CASTRDMKD. The CDR3 in full is CASTRDMKDTQYF.

This clone was seen more than once but under ten times. Mouse germline and gene names are used. The CDR3 end is not reached by the read, which stops 4 residues before it; the germline J gene fills it in. J is TRBJ1-2 and V is TRBV1, with D possibly matching TRBD1 (5 bases). Germline V gene lookup returns CDR1 NSQYPW and CDR2 LRSPGD (reference sequence). The CDR3 extends over 13 amino acids. The V and J ends lost 3 bases and 4 bases respectively, with 9 bases between them. The CDR3 here is CTCSAGHGSDYTF. CDR3 DNA, as far as it was read: TGCACCTGCAGTGCCGGACACGGCTCC.

The table lists this clone with a few counts. Gene labels here are mouse ones. Read data end 4 residues before the CDR3 end; the end is taken from the germline J gene. Other DNA sequences in this specimen translate into the identical CDR3. The rearrangement links TRBV1 to TRBJ1-1; D ambiguous. CDR1 and CDR2 from the germline V gene are NSQYPW and LRSPGD (reference sequence). Trimming shortened V by 1 base and J by 0 bases, and 3 bases separated the two germline ends. The CDR3 runs to 13 residues. CDR3 DNA (partial): TGCACCTGCAGTGCAGTCCAGAACACA. This codes for CTCSAVQNT. The whole CDR3 protein is CTCSAVQNTEVFF. Using reference TRBV1 and TRBJ1-1 for the parts outside the CDR3, the full variable domain is VTLLEQNPRWRLVPRGQAVNLRCILKNSQYPWMSWYQQDLQKQLQWLFTLRSPGDKEVKSLPGADYLATRVTDTELRLQVANMSQGRTLYCTCSAVQNTEVFFGKGTRLTVV.

With regard to this clone: The genes are named according to mouse. The read gets to within 4 residues of the CDR3 end, and the germline J gene fills in the rest. This chain connects TRBV31 to TRBJ2-1; D might be TRBD1 (8 bases). V lost 2 bases and J lost 3, with 14 bases in between. Germline lookup yields CDR1 GKSSPN and CDR2 SITVG. This CDR3 comprises 15 residues. Partial CDR3 DNA: TGTGCCTGGAGTACACAGGGGGGCGTCTATGCT. Its translation is CAWSTQGGVYA. The CDR3, in full, reads CAWSTQGGVYAEQFF. Combining the CDR3 with reference TRBV31 and TRBJ2-1 gives the whole variable domain AQTIHQWPVAEIKAVGSPLSLGCTIKGKSSPNLYWYWQATGGTLQQLFYSITVGQVESVVQLNLSASRPKDDQFILSTEKLLLSHSGFYLCAWSTQGGVYAEQFFGPGTRLTVL.